The 19 T cell receptor beta chains below come from one sample, sequenced in a study of blood T cell repertoires in COVID-19. Sequencing was performed with immunoSEQ multiplex PCR; in TCRdb, only in-frame clones are kept and a portion is missing. Of nearly 60,000 clones listed, around 89% were seen once; the top ten hold 10% to 15%. The sequencing input was peripheral blood. Every receptor here comes from a man in his fifties or sixties with active COVID-19.

By share, this clone ranks as medium-sized. This sequence joins TRBV27 and TRBJ1-1; 7 bases are a match to TRBD1. The CDR3 totals 14 residues. V shed 7 bases, J shed 1 base, and the junction held 6 bases outside the gene matches. Looked up from germline, CDR1 is MNHEY and CDR2 is SMNVEV (reference sequence). CDR3 sequence reads: CASISRDRNTEAFF. In DNA, the CDR3 is TGTGCCAGCATTTCTCGGGACAGGAACACTGAAGCTTTCTTT.

CDR3 in DNA: TGTGCCATCAGTGACAGGGGGCAAGATACGCAGTATTTT. Translating it yields CAISDRGQDTQYF. The chain joins TRBV10-3 to TRBJ2-3, with 8 bases fitting TRBD1. The CDR3 consists of 13 residues. Germline V gene data show CDR1 as ENHRY and CDR2 as SYGVKD. J gave up 5 bases and V 3 bases, and 1 base lay outside the gene matches.

This clone was counted once. The chain links TRBV29-1 to TRBJ2-1; 7 bases map to TRBD1. The J segment lost 5 bases and the V segment lost 6 bases, leaving 7 bases of the junction unmatched. This CDR3 region has 13 residues. Germline V CDR1 and CDR2: SQVTM, ANQGSEA. CDR3 sequence (DNA): TGCAGCGTAGACTGGACAGGAAACAATGAGCAGTTCTTC. This sequence encodes CSVDWTGNNEQFF.

The J gene is TRBJ2-7, the V gene TRBV28; 7 bases agree with TRBD2. J lost 6 bases, V lost 8 bases, and 16 bases had no gene match. The length of the CDR3 is 15 residues. CDR1 is MDHEN, CDR2 SYDVKM, per germline. The CDR3 sequence is CASQRMLAVHGEQYF. The CDR3 coding sequence is TGTGCCAGCCAACGTATGCTAGCGGTGCACGGCGAGCAGTACTTC.

This rearrangement joins TRBV5-1 to TRBJ1-1; the D gene is possibly TRBD1 (5 bases). V dropped 2 bases and J dropped 0 bases, with 20 bases sitting between them. The germline V gene has CDR1 SGHRS and CDR2 YFSETQ. The length of the CDR3 is 18 residues. DNA of the CDR3: TGCGCCAGCAGCTTAGAGGTCCGACAGTGGGGATTGAACACTGAAGCTTTCTTT. Amino acids: CASSLEVRQWGLNTEAFF.

The V gene is TRBV3-1 (or the pseudogene TRBV3-2), the J gene TRBJ2-1, with D tentatively TRBD1 (5 bases). Germline V gives CDR1 LGHDT, CDR2 YNNKEL (reference sequence). The CDR3 spans 14 residues. The V end lost 6 bases, the J end lost 5 bases, and 14 bases lay between the germline ends. For the CDR3, the DNA is TGTGCCAGCAGATTACAGGCTGACCACAATGAGCAGTTCTTC. The encoded protein is CASRLQADHNEQFF.

The CDR3 region has the DNA TGCGCCAGCAGTGACATAGCGGGGACTAGCACAGATACGCAGTATTTT. Protein product: CASSDIAGTSTDTQYF. The J gene is TRBJ2-3, the V gene TRBV10-1; TRBD2 agrees at 8 bases. The germline V gene has CDR1 WNHNN and CDR2 SYGVQD (reference sequence). The CDR3 totals 16 residues. J gave up 0 bases and V 3 bases, and 5 bases lay outside the gene matches.

The J gene is TRBJ2-7, the V gene TRBV6-6, with 10 bases fitting TRBD1. The CDR3 totals 14 residues. CDR1 is MNHNY, CDR2 SVGAGI, per germline (reference sequence). V trimming: 6 bases; J trimming: 5 bases; junction bases outside the gene matches: 7. This CDR3 reads CASRPGTGDDEQYF. In DNA form, the CDR3 reads TGTGCCAGCAGACCAGGGACAGGGGACGACGAGCAGTACTTC.

This rearrangement joins TRBV19 to TRBJ2-5; the match to TRBD2 covers 7 bases. Germline V gene data show CDR1 as LNHDA and CDR2 as SQIVND (reference sequence). This CDR3 has 16 residues. Losses at the gene ends were 3 bases for V and 2 bases for J; bases not matched to a gene: 9. The CDR3 region is CASSMGGLAEQETQYF. The CDR3 DNA reads as TGTGCCAGTAGTATGGGAGGGCTAGCGGAACAAGAGACCCAGTACTTC. The variable domain in full, completed from reference TRBV19 and TRBJ2-5, reads DGGITQSPKYLFRKEGQNVTLSCEQNLNHDAMYWYRQDPGQGLRLIYYSQIVNDFQKGDIAEGYSVSREKKESFPLTVTSAQKNPTAFYLCASSMGGLAEQETQYFGPGTRLLVL.

The rearrangement links TRBV3-1 (or the pseudogene TRBV3-2) to TRBJ1-5, with a weak D call TRBD1 (5 bases). Germline V gene lookup returns CDR1 LGHDT and CDR2 YNNKEL (reference sequence). V dropped 0 bases and J dropped 6 bases, with 12 bases sitting between them. The CDR3 is 15 residues long. Here the CDR3 reads CASSQDRQGGQPQHF. Written as DNA, the CDR3 is TGTGCCAGCAGCCAAGACCGGCAGGGCGGTCAGCCCCAGCATTTT.

This chain uses TRBV2 with TRBJ2-7, with 9 bases identical to TRBD2. This CDR3 comprises 14 residues. The germline V gene has CDR1 SNHLY and CDR2 FYNNEI. V was pared by 8 bases and J by 4 bases, with 9 bases of the junction left unmatched. CDR3 DNA: TGTGCCAGCTTCAGTGGGCGGGGGGGATACGAGCAGTACTTC. Translated, it gives CASFSGRGGYEQYF. The whole variable domain, remainder taken from reference TRBV2 and TRBJ2-7, is EPEVTQTPSHQVTQMGQEVILRCVPISNHLYFYWYRQILGQKVEFLVSFYNNEISEKSEIFDDQFSVERPDGSNFTLKIRSTKLEDSAMYFCASFSGRGGYEQYFGPGTRLTVT.

The chain has TRBV11-2 and TRBJ1-1; tentative D call: TRBD1 (6 bases). V was cut by 5 bases and J by 5 bases, with 9 bases left in between. Germline lookup yields CDR1 SGHAT and CDR2 FQNNGV. The CDR3 is made up of 12 amino acids. The CDR3 nucleotides read TGTGCCAGCAGCCCAAGGGGGACTGAAGCTTTCTTT. Translating gives CASSPRGTEAFF. The whole variable domain, filled in from reference TRBV11-2 and TRBJ1-1, reads EAGVAQSPRYKIIEKRQSVAFWCNPISGHATLYWYQQILGQGPKLLIQFQNNGVVDDSQLPKDRFSAERLKGVDSTLKIQPAKLEDSAVYLCASSPRGTEAFFGQGTRLTVV.

The V and J genes are TRBV19 and TRBJ1-5, with 7 bases aligning to TRBD1. CDR3 length: 12 amino acids. V lost 11 bases and J lost 7; bases outside the gene matches: 8. The germline gives CDR1 LNHDA, CDR2 SQIVND (reference sequence). The CDR3 nucleotides read TGTGCCGGGGGTCCCAGGGGGCAGCCCCAGCATTTT. Its protein is CAGGPRGQPQHF.

This clone has more than one count but fewer than ten. V is TRBV29-1 and J is TRBJ2-1, with 7 positions matching TRBD1. Trimming took 4 bases from V and 3 from J; bases not matched to a gene: 6. The CDR3 consists of 14 residues. Germline CDR1 is SQVTM and CDR2 is ANQGSEA. The CDR3 nucleotides read TGCAGCGTTGGGTGGGCAGGGGGCTACAATGAGCAGTTCTTC. It translates to CSVGWAGGYNEQFF.

This chain connects TRBV6-5 to TRBJ2-4; TRBD2 matches 7 bases. Germline loops: CDR1 MNHEY, CDR2 SVGAGI. This CDR3 has 13 amino acids. J lost 5 bases, V lost 8 bases, and 6 bases had no gene match. The DNA of the CDR3 is TGTGCCAGCCAACGGGGGGATCAAAACATTCAGTACTTC. This gives the protein CASQRGDQNIQYF.

This clone came up once. CDR3 in DNA: TGTGCCAGCGGCGCAGGGAACACTGAAGCTTTCTTT. As protein: CASGAGNTEAFF. The gene calls are TRBV6-6 and TRBJ1-1; D is ambiguous. The V and J ends lost 8 bases and 1 base respectively, with 8 bases between them. This CDR3 comprises 12 residues. CDR1 MNHNY and CDR2 SVGAGI come from the germline V gene (reference sequence).

V gene TRBV27 combines with J gene TRBJ1-5; TRBD1 is a possible D gene (6 bases). The germline gives CDR1 MNHEY, CDR2 SMNVEV (reference sequence). The V gene lost 8 bases and the J gene lost 5 bases, with 19 bases spanning the gap. The CDR3 extends over 15 amino acids. In DNA, the CDR3 is TGTGCCAGCCGGAAGGCAGGGGCCCGGTATCAGCCCCAGCATTTT. It yields the protein CASRKAGARYQPQHF.

V usage is TRBV5-6 and J usage is TRBJ2-7, with TRBD1 identical over 7 bases. Germline V CDR1 and CDR2: SGHDT, YYEEEE. Trimming at V came to 4 bases and at J to 3 bases, leaving 7 bases not matched to a gene. The CDR3 extends over 14 amino acids. The CDR3 spells CASSTGTELYEQYF. DNA for the CDR3: TGTGCCAGCAGCACCGGGACAGAGCTCTACGAGCAGTACTTC.

This chain connects TRBV29-1 to TRBJ2-3, with a weak D call TRBD2 (6 bases). Trimming shortened V by 4 bases and J by 4 bases, and 18 bases separated the two germline ends. Looked up from germline, CDR1 is SQVTM and CDR2 is ANQGSEA. The CDR3 is made up of 15 amino acids. The CDR3 protein is CSVGVGSGHADTQYF. The CDR3 region has the DNA TGCAGCGTTGGGGTTGGGAGCGGGCATGCAGATACGCAGTATTTT.